Sequencing of this T cell receptor beta chain was carried out in a study of somatic mutations in cytotoxic T cells in rheumatoid arthritis. Study summary: Flow cytometry sorted some V beta antibody-stained T-cell populations to nearly 100% purity, V beta1+ cells among them being sequenced for TCRB.

Sequenced by immunoSEQ multiplex PCR; TCRdb stores in-frame clones only, minus some. Found here are 20,000 to 25,000 clones, roughly 74% of them singletons; the top ten hold roughly 12%. General observations from the study: A significant difference in CD8+ T-cell clonality was not found between rheumatoid arthritis patients and age-matched healthy controls.

In its sample, this clone was seen once. Its antigen is currently unknown. In germline, CDR1 is MNHEY, CDR2 SMNVEV (reference sequence). This CDR3 has 14 amino acids. J was trimmed by 3 bases and V by 3 bases; bases with no gene match: 2. This clonotype was obtained from an adult with rheumatoid arthritis. The chain is built from TRBV27 and TRBJ1-5; TRBD1 aligns across 7 bases. The material sequenced was CD8+ T cells sorted from blood. The CDR3 nucleotides read TGTGCCAGCAGTTTGGGACAGAACAATCAGCCCCAGCATTTT. Translated, it gives CASSLGQNNQPQHF.